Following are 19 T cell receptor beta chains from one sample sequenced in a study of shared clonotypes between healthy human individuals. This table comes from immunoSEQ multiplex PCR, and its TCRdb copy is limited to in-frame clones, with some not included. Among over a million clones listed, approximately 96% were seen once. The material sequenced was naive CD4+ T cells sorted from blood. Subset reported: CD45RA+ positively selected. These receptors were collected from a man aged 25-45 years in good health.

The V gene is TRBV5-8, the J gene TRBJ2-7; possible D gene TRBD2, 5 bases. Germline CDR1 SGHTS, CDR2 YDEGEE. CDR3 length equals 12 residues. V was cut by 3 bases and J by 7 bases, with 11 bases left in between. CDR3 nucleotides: TGTGCCAGCAGCTCGGACGGCGGGGAGCAGTACTTC. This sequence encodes CASSSDGGEQYF.

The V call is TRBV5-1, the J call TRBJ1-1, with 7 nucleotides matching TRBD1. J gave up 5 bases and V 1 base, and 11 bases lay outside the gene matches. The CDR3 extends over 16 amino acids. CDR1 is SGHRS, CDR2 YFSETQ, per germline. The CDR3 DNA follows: TGCGCCAGCAGCTTGTCTGGGGGCACAGGGGTTACTGAAGCTTTCTTT. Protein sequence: CASSLSGGTGVTEAFF. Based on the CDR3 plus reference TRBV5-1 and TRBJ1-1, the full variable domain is KAGVTQTPRYLIKTRGQQVTLSCSPISGHRSVSWYQQTPGQGLQFLFEYFSETQRNKGNFPGRFSGRQFSNSRSEMNVSTLELGDSALYLCASSLSGGTGVTEAFFGQGTRLTVV.

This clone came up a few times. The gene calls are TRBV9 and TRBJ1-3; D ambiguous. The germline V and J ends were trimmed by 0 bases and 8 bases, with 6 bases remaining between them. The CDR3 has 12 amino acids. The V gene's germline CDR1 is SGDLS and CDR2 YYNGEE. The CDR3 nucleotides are TGTGCCAGCAGCGTAGAAGGTTACACCATATATTTT. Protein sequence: CASSVEGYTIYF. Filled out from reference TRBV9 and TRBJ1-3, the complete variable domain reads DSGVTQTPKHLITATGQRVTLRCSPRSGDLSVYWYQQSLDQGLQFLIQYYNGEERAKGNILERFSAQQFPDLHSELNLSSLELGDSALYFCASSVEGYTIYFGEGSWLTVV.

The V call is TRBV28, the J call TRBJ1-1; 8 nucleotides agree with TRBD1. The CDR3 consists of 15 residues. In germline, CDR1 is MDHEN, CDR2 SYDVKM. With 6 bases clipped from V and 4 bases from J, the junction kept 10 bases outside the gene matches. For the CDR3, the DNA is TGTGCCAGCAGAGATAACAGGGGGAGGAGCACTGAAGCTTTCTTT. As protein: CASRDNRGRSTEAFF.

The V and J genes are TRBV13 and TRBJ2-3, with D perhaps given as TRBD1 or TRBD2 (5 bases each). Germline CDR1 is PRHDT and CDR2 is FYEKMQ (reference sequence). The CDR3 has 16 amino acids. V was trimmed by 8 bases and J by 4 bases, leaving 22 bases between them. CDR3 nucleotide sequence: TGTGCCAGCGGCCATGGGCTACATCGGGGCGCAGATACGCAGTATTTT. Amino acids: CASGHGLHRGADTQYF.

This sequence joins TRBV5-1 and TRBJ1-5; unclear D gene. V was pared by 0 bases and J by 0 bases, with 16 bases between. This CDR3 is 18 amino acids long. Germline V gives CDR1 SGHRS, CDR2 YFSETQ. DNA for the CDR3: TGCGCCAGCAGCTTGGGACCCGGGAGCCCATATAGCAATCAGCCCCAGCATTTT. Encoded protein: CASSLGPGSPYSNQPQHF.

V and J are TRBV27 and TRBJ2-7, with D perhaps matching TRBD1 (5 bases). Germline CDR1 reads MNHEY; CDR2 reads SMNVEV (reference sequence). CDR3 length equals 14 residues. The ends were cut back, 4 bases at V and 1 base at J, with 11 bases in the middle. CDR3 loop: CASSSGLGSYEQYF. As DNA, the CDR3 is TGTGCCAGCAGTTCAGGGTTGGGGTCCTACGAGCAGTACTTC.

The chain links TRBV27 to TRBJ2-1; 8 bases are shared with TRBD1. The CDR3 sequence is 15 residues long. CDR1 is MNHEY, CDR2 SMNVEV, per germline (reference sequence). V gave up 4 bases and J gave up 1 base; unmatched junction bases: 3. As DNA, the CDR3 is TGTGCCAGCAGTTGGGACAGGTGGTCCTACAATGAGCAGTTCTTC. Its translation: CASSWDRWSYNEQFF.

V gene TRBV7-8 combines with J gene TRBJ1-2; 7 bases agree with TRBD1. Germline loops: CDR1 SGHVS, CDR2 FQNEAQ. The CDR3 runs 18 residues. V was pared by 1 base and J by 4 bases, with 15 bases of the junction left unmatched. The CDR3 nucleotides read TGTGCCAGCAGCTTAGGGGGCCGACAGGGTCCTAAGGGCTATGGCTACACCTTC. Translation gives CASSLGGRQGPKGYGYTF.

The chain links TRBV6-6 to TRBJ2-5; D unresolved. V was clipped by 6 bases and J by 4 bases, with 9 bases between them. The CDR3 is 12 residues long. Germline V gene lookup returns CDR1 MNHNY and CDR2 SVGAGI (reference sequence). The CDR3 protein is CASSKSPETQYF. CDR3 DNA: TGTGCCAGCAGCAAGTCGCCAGAGACCCAGTACTTC.

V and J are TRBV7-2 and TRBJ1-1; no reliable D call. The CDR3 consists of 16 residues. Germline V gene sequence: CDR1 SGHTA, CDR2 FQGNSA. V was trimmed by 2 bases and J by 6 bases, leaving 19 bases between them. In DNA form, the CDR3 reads TGTGCCAGCAGCTTATTTACGGGGTCGGTAAACGCTGAAGCTTTCTTT. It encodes CASSLFTGSVNAEAFF. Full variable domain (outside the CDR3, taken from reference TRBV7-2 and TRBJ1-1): GAGVSQSPSNKVTEKGKDVELRCDPISGHTALYWYRQSLGQGLEFLIYFQGNSAPDKSGLPSDRFSAERTGGSVSTLTIQRTQQEDSAVYLCASSLFTGSVNAEAFFGQGTRLTVV.

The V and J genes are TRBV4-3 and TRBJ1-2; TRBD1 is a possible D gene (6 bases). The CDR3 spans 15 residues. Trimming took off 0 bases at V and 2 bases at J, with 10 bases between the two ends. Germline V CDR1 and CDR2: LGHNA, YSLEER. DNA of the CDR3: TGCGCCAGCAGCCAAGACCACACAGGGAACTATGGCTACACCTTC. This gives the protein CASSQDHTGNYGYTF.

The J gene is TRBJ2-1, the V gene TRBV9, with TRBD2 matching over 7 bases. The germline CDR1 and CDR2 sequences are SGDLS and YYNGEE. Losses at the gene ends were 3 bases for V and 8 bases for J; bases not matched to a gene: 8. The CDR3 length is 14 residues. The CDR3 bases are TGTGCCAGCAGCGATAGAGGGGAGGGCTATGAGCAGTTCTTC. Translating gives CASSDRGEGYEQFF.

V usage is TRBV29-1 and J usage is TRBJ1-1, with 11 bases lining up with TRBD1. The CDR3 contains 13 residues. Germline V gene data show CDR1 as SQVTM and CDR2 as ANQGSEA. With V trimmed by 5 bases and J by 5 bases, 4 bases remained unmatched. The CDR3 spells CSVPGQGGTEAFF. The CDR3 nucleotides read TGCAGCGTTCCGGGACAGGGGGGTACTGAAGCTTTCTTT.

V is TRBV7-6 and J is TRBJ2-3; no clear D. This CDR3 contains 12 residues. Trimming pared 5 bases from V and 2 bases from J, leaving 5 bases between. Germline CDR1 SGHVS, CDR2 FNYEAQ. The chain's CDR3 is CASSVITDTQYF. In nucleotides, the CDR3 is TGTGCCAGCAGCGTCATCACAGATACGCAGTATTTT.

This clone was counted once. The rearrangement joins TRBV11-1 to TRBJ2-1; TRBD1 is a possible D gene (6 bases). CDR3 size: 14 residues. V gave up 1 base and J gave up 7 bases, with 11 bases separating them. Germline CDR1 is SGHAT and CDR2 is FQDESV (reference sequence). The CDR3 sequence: CASSLVRGMNEQFF. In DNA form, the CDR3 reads TGTGCCAGCAGCTTAGTAAGGGGGATGAATGAGCAGTTCTTC.

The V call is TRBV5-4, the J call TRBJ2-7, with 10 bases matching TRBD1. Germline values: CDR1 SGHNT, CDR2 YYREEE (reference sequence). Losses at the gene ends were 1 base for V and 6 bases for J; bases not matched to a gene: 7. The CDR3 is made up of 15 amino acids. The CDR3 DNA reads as TGTGCCAGCAGCTTGCGACAGGGGGCGGCCGGCGAGCAGTACTTC. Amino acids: CASSLRQGAAGEQYF.

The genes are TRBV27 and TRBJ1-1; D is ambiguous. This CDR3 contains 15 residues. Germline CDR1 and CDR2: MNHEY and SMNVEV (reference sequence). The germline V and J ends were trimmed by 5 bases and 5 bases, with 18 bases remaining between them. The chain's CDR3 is CASSAALGSRTEAFF. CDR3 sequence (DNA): TGTGCCAGCAGTGCCGCGTTGGGGAGCAGGACTGAAGCTTTCTTT.

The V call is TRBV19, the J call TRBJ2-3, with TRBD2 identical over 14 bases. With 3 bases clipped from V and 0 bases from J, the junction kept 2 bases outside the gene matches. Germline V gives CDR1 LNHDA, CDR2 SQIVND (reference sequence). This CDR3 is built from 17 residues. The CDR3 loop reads CASSIGTSGGSTDTQYF. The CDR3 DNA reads TGTGCCAGTAGTATTGGGACTAGCGGGGGAAGCACAGATACGCAGTATTTT.